Listed here are 31 T cell receptor beta chains from one sample, sequenced in a study of shared clonotypes between healthy human individuals. CD45RO negativity and positive selection for CCR7 defined naive CD8 cells, a population that excluded terminally differentiated effector memory CD45RA+ cells. Sequencing was performed with immunoSEQ multiplex PCR; in TCRdb, only in-frame clones are kept and a portion is missing. The data hold about 2.2 million clones, with about 93% observed a single time. The sample taken for sequencing was naive CD8+ T cells from PBMCs. These receptor sequences come from a young man in good health. Some clones in this sample may be carry-over from other donors' samples.

The chain employs TRBV28 and TRBJ1-5, with D perhaps TRBD1 (5 bases). CDR3 size: 16 residues. From germline, CDR1 is MDHEN and CDR2 SYDVKM. V lost 3 bases to trimming and J lost 3 bases, with 15 bases between them. The CDR3 DNA is TGTGCCAGCAGTTTGCCCGGAGAGGGGCCCAATCAGCCCCAGCATTTT. This gives the protein CASSLPGEGPNQPQHF. Full variable domain (remainder filled in from reference TRBV28 and TRBJ1-5): DVKVTQSSRYLVKRTGEKVFLECVQDMDHENMFWYRQDPGLGLRLIYFSYDVKMKEKGDIPEGYSVSREKKERFSLILESASTNQTSMYLCASSLPGEGPNQPQHFGDGTRLSIL.

The chain couples TRBV19 to TRBJ2-1; 11 nucleotides match TRBD2. V lost 7 bases to trimming and J lost 5 bases; unmatched junction nucleotides: 16. CDR3 length: 18 residues. CDR1 is LNHDA and CDR2 is SQIVND in the germline V gene (reference sequence). CDR3 bases: TGTGCCAGTACATGGCGACTGATTACTAGCGGGAGCGACAATGAGCAGTTCTTC. This encodes CASTWRLITSGSDNEQFF.

This chain joins TRBV27 and TRBJ2-7; the D gene is possibly TRBD2 (5 bases). The length of the CDR3 is 15 residues. The V gene's germline CDR1 is MNHEY and CDR2 SMNVEV (reference sequence). V lost 2 bases and J 2 bases, leaving 13 bases between the germline ends. DNA for the CDR3: TGTGCCAGCAGTTTAAACCCAAGCGGTACCTACGAGCAGTACTTC. Translating it yields CASSLNPSGTYEQYF.

The CDR3 bases are TGTGCCAGCACCTACACAGGTTCCTACGAGCAGTACTTC. Translating it yields CASTYTGSYEQYF. This sequence joins TRBV27 and TRBJ2-7; D may be TRBD1 (5 bases). V gave up 7 bases and J gave up 1 base, with 11 bases separating them. Germline V gene data show CDR1 as MNHEY and CDR2 as SMNVEV (reference sequence). The CDR3 is 13 amino acids.

This chain joins TRBV28 and TRBJ1-3; D gene unclear. Germline V gene data show CDR1 as MDHEN and CDR2 as SYDVKM. The V end lost 6 bases, the J end lost 0 bases, and 12 bases lay between the germline ends. The CDR3 is 15 amino acids. DNA of the CDR3: TGTGCCAGCAGCGCCAGTGGAGCCTCTGGAAACACCATATATTTT. Protein sequence: CASSASGASGNTIYF.

The rearrangement uses TRBV29-1 and TRBJ2-1, with TRBD2 matching over 9 bases. Germline CDR1 SQVTM, CDR2 ANQGSEA. The length of the CDR3 is 14 residues. J gave up 5 bases and V 7 bases, and 9 bases lay outside the gene matches. The chain's CDR3 is CSAQLAGTNNEQFF. The CDR3 DNA follows: TGCAGCGCCCAACTAGCGGGTACTAACAATGAGCAGTTCTTC.

The chain is built from TRBV16 and TRBJ2-7; D gene uncertain. V was pared by 0 bases and J by 3 bases, with 9 bases between. The CDR3 spans 14 residues. Germline loops: CDR1 KGHSY, CDR2 FQNENV. The CDR3, as DNA: TGTGCCAGCAGCCAATCGGGAACCCGCTACGAGCAGTACTTC. Translation: CASSQSGTRYEQYF.

V and J are TRBV14 and TRBJ2-1; TRBD1 might be the D (7 bases). This CDR3 contains 18 residues. The germline V gene encodes CDR1 SGHDN and CDR2 FVKESK. V dropped 0 bases and J dropped 0 bases, with 15 bases sitting between them. The CDR3 region is CASSQDRETGNSYNEQFF. The CDR3 region has the DNA TGTGCCAGCAGCCAAGATCGGGAGACAGGGAACTCCTACAATGAGCAGTTCTTC.

The chain uses TRBV14 and TRBJ1-1; unclear D gene. Trimming pared 3 bases from V and 0 bases from J, leaving 17 bases between. The CDR3 runs 17 residues. CDR1 and CDR2 from the germline V gene are SGHDN and FVKESK. The CDR3 DNA reads as TGTGCCAGCAGCCATTTTTCGCCAGGACTCATGAACACTGAAGCTTTCTTT. This encodes CASSHFSPGLMNTEAFF.

The CDR3 sequence: CASSSSPGLEDGYTF. The DNA of the CDR3 is TGTGCCAGCAGTTCCAGCCCCGGGCTAGAGGATGGCTACACCTTC. This rearrangement joins TRBV28 to TRBJ1-2; D uncertain. Trimming pared 4 bases from V and 6 bases from J, leaving 18 bases between. The V gene's germline CDR1 is MDHEN and CDR2 SYDVKM. The CDR3 contains 15 residues.

The V gene is TRBV28, the J gene TRBJ2-7, with D tentatively TRBD1 or TRBD2 (7 bases each). V shed 4 bases and J shed 3 bases, with 25 bases lying between them. Looked up from germline, CDR1 is MDHEN and CDR2 is SYDVKM. This CDR3 is built from 18 residues. This CDR3 reads CASSSNFAGDRVNYEQYF. CDR3 bases: TGTGCCAGCAGTTCTAACTTTGCGGGGGACAGAGTGAACTACGAGCAGTACTTC.

V and J are TRBV7-7 and TRBJ2-5; 9 bases line up with TRBD1. Germline V lookup: CDR1 SSHAT, CDR2 FNYEAQ (reference sequence). The CDR3 consists of 15 residues. The V segment lost 6 bases and the J segment 0 bases; nucleotides outside the gene matches: 5. The CDR3 loop reads CASRSGQGYQETQYF. The CDR3 region has the DNA TGTGCCAGCAGATCGGGACAGGGATACCAAGAGACCCAGTACTTC.

In regard to this clone: The same CDR3 arises from other DNA sequences in this sample as well. The rearrangement joins TRBV19 to TRBJ2-7; 10 bases fit TRBD2. The V segment lost 3 bases and the J segment 2 bases; nucleotides outside the gene matches: 1. Per germline, CDR1 LNHDA and CDR2 SQIVND (reference sequence). This CDR3 contains 14 residues. CDR3 sequence: CASSMGLAPYEQYF. The CDR3 DNA follows: TGTGCCAGTAGTATGGGACTAGCGCCCTACGAGCAGTACTTC.

The J gene is TRBJ2-1, the V gene TRBV19; D gene uncertain. The CDR3 has 15 amino acids. Trimming removed 3 bases at V and 5 bases at J, with 14 bases between. CDR1 and CDR2 (germline): LNHDA, SQIVND (reference sequence). The CDR3 DNA reads as TGTGCCAGTAGTATTTTTGGCAGCATAAACAATGAGCAGTTCTTC. Its translation: CASSIFGSINNEQFF.

This chain connects TRBV27 to TRBJ2-7, with D possibly being TRBD2 (5 bases). CDR1 and CDR2 (germline): MNHEY, SMNVEV (reference sequence). This CDR3 region has 13 residues. Trimming left V 0 bases short and J 6 bases short, with 9 bases between. Written as DNA, the CDR3 is TGTGCCAGCAGTTTATCGTGGAGGACCGAGCAGTACTTC. Encoded protein: CASSLSWRTEQYF.

V gene TRBV7-9 combines with J gene TRBJ1-1, with TRBD1 as a possible D gene (6 bases). The germline V gene encodes CDR1 SEHNR and CDR2 FQNEAQ (reference sequence). The CDR3 length is 16 residues. Trimming left V 4 bases short and J 1 base short, with 16 bases between. DNA for the CDR3: TGTGCCAGCAGCTCTGCAAGGGGGTTCGGGAACACTGAAGCTTTCTTT. As protein: CASSSARGFGNTEAFF.

The gene calls are TRBV15 and TRBJ2-3, with 12 bases identical to TRBD2. V trimming: 7 bases; J trimming: 3 bases; junction bases outside the gene matches: 11. Per the germline V gene, CDR1 is LNHNV and CDR2 is YYDKDF (reference sequence). The CDR3 has 17 residues. The CDR3 here is CATKVTLAGGPTDTQYF. The CDR3 DNA sequence: TGTGCCACCAAGGTTACCCTAGCGGGAGGGCCGACAGATACGCAGTATTTT.

The J gene is TRBJ2-1, the V gene TRBV6-5, with TRBD2 matching 9 bases. The V segment lost 6 bases and the J segment 7 bases; nucleotides outside the gene matches: 10. Germline CDR1 and CDR2: MNHEY and SVGAGI. This CDR3 region has 15 residues. In nucleotides, the CDR3 is TGTGCCAGCAGGTTAGCGGGGGAAGGAGGGAATGAGCAGTTCTTC. Its translation is CASRLAGEGGNEQFF.

V and J are TRBV30 and TRBJ2-7; D may correspond to TRBD1 or TRBD2 (5 bases each). The CDR3 contains 15 residues. Trimming left V 4 bases short and J 2 bases short, with 18 bases between. Germline-derived CDR1 and CDR2 are GTSNPN and SVGIG (reference sequence). The CDR3: CAWTPGTFAAYEQYF. The CDR3 DNA follows: TGTGCCTGGACTCCCGGGACGTTCGCCGCCTACGAGCAGTACTTC.

This sequence joins TRBV9 and TRBJ2-7, with TRBD1 matching 10 bases. This CDR3 region has 16 residues. The J segment lost 5 bases and the V segment lost 2 bases, leaving 10 bases of the junction unmatched. Per the germline V gene, CDR1 is SGDLS and CDR2 is YYNGEE. The CDR3 loop is CASSVRPGTGVDEQYF. Written as DNA, the CDR3 is TGTGCCAGCAGCGTTAGACCCGGGACAGGGGTGGACGAGCAGTACTTC.

This CDR3 reads CASSRQGIYTEAFF. The CDR3 DNA follows: TGTGCCAGTAGTCGTCAGGGAATTTACACTGAAGCTTTCTTT. The chain links TRBV19 to TRBJ1-1, with a possible D match to TRBD1 (5 bases). Germline-derived CDR1 and CDR2 are LNHDA and SQIVND (reference sequence). This CDR3 comprises 14 residues. V shed 5 bases and J shed 3 bases, with 13 bases lying between them. The whole variable domain, filled in from reference TRBV19 and TRBJ1-1, reads DGGITQSPKYLFRKEGQNVTLSCEQNLNHDAMYWYRQDPGQGLRLIYYSQIVNDFQKGDIAEGYSVSREKKESFPLTVTSAQKNPTAFYLCASSRQGIYTEAFFGQGTRLTVV.

This clone came up once. The rearrangement links TRBV6-6 to TRBJ2-1, with D maybe TRBD2 (5 bases). The CDR3 spans 16 residues. From germline, CDR1 is MNHNY and CDR2 SVGAGI (reference sequence). With 5 bases removed from V and 6 bases from J, the gap between germline ends came to 20 bases. This CDR3 reads CASSHPPGSFLNEQFF. CDR3 DNA sequence: TGTGCCAGCAGTCACCCCCCGGGGTCGTTTCTCAATGAGCAGTTCTTC.

The chain combines TRBV27 with TRBJ2-7; D gene uncertain. This CDR3 has 13 amino acids. V lost 3 bases to trimming and J lost 1 base, with 7 bases between them. Germline V CDR1 and CDR2: MNHEY, SMNVEV (reference sequence). CDR3 nucleotide sequence: TGTGCCAGCAGTTTGCAACAGTCCTACGAGCAGTACTTC. This encodes CASSLQQSYEQYF.

The chain employs TRBV14 and TRBJ2-2; D not certain. Germline CDR1 SGHDN, CDR2 FVKESK. The CDR3 runs 15 residues. V lost 0 bases, J lost 3 bases, and 8 bases lay in between. The CDR3 here is CASSQDFRDTGELFF. Written as DNA, the CDR3 is TGTGCCAGCAGCCAAGATTTTAGGGACACCGGGGAGCTGTTTTTT.

The CDR3 reads CASSQLIRRERDNEQFF. The CDR3, as DNA: TGCGCCAGCAGCCAATTGATTCGGCGGGAGAGGGACAATGAGCAGTTCTTC. V is TRBV4-1 and J is TRBJ2-1; 7 nucleotides agree with TRBD2. The junction had 12 bases not matched to a gene; V was cut back by 2 bases and J by 5 bases. Germline lookup yields CDR1 MGHRA and CDR2 YSYEKL. The CDR3 spans 17 residues.

The gene calls are TRBV7-3 and TRBJ2-1; D not certain. Germline assignment: CDR1 SGHTA and CDR2 FQGTGA. V was trimmed by 0 bases and J by 5 bases, leaving 5 bases between them. The CDR3 is 13 residues long. CDR3 residues: CASSLTSHNEQFF. CDR3 nucleotide sequence: TGTGCCAGCAGCTTAACTAGCCACAATGAGCAGTTCTTC.

This chain joins TRBV12-5 and TRBJ1-1; the D gene is possibly TRBD1 (5 bases). The length of the CDR3 is 14 residues. Deletions cut 4 bases from V and 2 bases from J, with 11 bases between. Germline V gene sequence: CDR1 LGHNT, CDR2 FRNRAP. The DNA of the CDR3 is TGTGCTAGTGGTTCCCATGGGACTAACACTGAAGCTTTCTTT. This encodes CASGSHGTNTEAFF.

This chain links TRBV27 with TRBJ2-2; 10 positions agree with TRBD1. Unmatched junction bases numbered 7, after V lost 6 bases and J lost 6 bases. Looked up from germline, CDR1 is MNHEY and CDR2 is SMNVEV (reference sequence). The CDR3 is 15 amino acids. The CDR3 loop is CASRPGTGAPGELFF. Written as DNA, the CDR3 is TGTGCCAGCAGACCTGGGACAGGGGCCCCCGGGGAGCTGTTTTTT.

The V gene is TRBV11-3, the J gene TRBJ2-2; D possibly corresponds to TRBD1 (6 bases). This CDR3 spans 16 amino acids. V lost 2 bases, J lost 1 base, and 11 bases lay in between. The germline V gene has CDR1 SGHNT and CDR2 YENEEA. In nucleotides, the CDR3 is TGTGCCAGCAGCTTACAGGGGCGCGAGAACACCGGGGAGCTGTTTTTT. This encodes CASSLQGRENTGELFF. Drawing the rest from reference TRBV11-3 and TRBJ2-2, the complete variable domain is EAGVVQSPRYKIIEKKQPVAFWCNPISGHNTLYWYLQNLGQGPELLIRYENEEAVDDSQLPKDRFSAERLKGVDSTLKIQPAELGDSAVYLCASSLQGRENTGELFFGEGSRLTVL.

This rearrangement joins TRBV7-7 to TRBJ2-3; D is undetermined. The germline V gene encodes CDR1 SSHAT and CDR2 FNYEAQ (reference sequence). The ends were cut back, 3 bases at V and 4 bases at J, with 8 bases in the middle. CDR3 length: 13 amino acids. The chain's CDR3 is CASSFTRADTQYF. The CDR3 DNA follows: TGTGCCAGCAGCTTTACACGGGCAGATACGCAGTATTTT.

A single count supports this clone. The rearrangement links TRBV27 to TRBJ2-4; D not resolved. Germline loops: CDR1 MNHEY, CDR2 SMNVEV (reference sequence). The V end lost 4 bases, the J end lost 13 bases, and 11 bases lay between the germline ends. This CDR3 comprises 11 residues. CDR3: CASSSSGPQYF. CDR3 sequence (DNA): TGTGCCAGCAGTTCATCCGGTCCCCAGTACTTC.